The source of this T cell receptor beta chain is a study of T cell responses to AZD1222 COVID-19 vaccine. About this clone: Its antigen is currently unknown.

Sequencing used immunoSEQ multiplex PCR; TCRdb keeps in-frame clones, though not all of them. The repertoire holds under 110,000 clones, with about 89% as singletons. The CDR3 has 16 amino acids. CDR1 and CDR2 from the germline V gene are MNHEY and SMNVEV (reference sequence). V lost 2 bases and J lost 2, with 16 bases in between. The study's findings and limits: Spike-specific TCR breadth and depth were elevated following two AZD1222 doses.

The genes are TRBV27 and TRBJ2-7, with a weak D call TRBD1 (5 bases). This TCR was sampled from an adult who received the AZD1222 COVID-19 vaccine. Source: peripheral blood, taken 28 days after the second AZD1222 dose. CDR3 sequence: CASSLGQGTRTYEQYF. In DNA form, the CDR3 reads TGTGCCAGCAGTTTAGGGCAGGGTACTCGGACCTACGAGCAGTACTTC.